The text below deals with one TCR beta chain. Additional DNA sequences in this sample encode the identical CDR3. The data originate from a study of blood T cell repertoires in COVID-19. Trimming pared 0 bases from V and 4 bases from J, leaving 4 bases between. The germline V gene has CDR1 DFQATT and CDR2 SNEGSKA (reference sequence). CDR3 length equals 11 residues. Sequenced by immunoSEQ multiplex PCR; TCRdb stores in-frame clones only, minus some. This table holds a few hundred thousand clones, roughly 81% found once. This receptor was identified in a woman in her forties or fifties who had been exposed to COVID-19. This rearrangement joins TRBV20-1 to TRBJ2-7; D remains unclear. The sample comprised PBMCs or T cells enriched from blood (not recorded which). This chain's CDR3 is CSARDSYEQYF. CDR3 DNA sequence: TGCAGTGCTAGAGATTCGTACGAGCAGTACTTC.